This T cell receptor beta chain was identified in a study of cytomegalovirus exposure and HLA in healthy donors. Notes on the study in general: TCR beta sequences numbering 15,000 to 20,000 were associated with HLA alleles at 0.05 false discovery rate in a later analysis. Most CMV-associated TCR beta chains appeared HLA-restricted in a later analysis.

It was with 60 Vbeta and 13 Jbeta primers that the PCR ran. Data came from immunoSEQ multiplex PCR; TCRdb stores just in-frame clones and leaves some out. The profile covers 130,000 or so clones, with around 90% appearing a single time and roughly 0.5% taken by the ten largest. Donors sampled were nominally healthy, though unrecorded immune exposures were likely. For this clone: The antigen remains unidentified.

Deletions cut 3 bases from V and 1 base from J, with 7 bases between. Germline lookup yields CDR1 SGHRS and CDR2 YFSETQ. The CDR3 contains 14 residues. Sequenced sample: PBMCs. The rearrangement uses TRBV5-1 and TRBJ2-2; D gene uncertain. The receptor was isolated from a woman between 35 and 50 years old in good health and CMV-seronegative. This CDR3 reads CASSSQLNTGELFF. CDR3 DNA sequence: TGCGCCAGCAGCTCCCAATTGAACACCGGGGAGCTGTTTTTT.